The 31 T cell receptor beta chains reported below all come from one sample, sequenced in a study of blood T cell repertoires in COVID-19. Clones were sequenced by immunoSEQ multiplex PCR, and TCRdb holds only the in-frame ones, with some missing. The repertoire consists of 200,000 or so clones, with around 83% occurring once and the leading ten covering 1.3%. The source material was PBMCs or T cells enriched from blood (not recorded which). These receptors originate from a woman between 40 and 55 years old with acute COVID-19.

The rearrangement joins TRBV6-5 to TRBJ1-1, with D perhaps matching TRBD1 (6 bases). The germline CDR1 and CDR2 sequences are MNHEY and SVGAGI. CDR3 length: 13 amino acids. With 6 bases removed from V and 4 bases from J, the gap between germline ends came to 12 bases. CDR3 nucleotides: TGTGCCAGCAGCCTAATCAGGGGCACTGAAGCTTTCTTT. Encoded protein: CASSLIRGTEAFF.

This chain links TRBV27 with TRBJ1-1; the D gene is possibly TRBD1 (6 bases). The CDR3 runs to 18 residues. The V end was cut by 7 bases, the J end by 4 bases, with 28 bases between. Germline values: CDR1 MNHEY, CDR2 SMNVEV (reference sequence). This chain's CDR3 is CASTAPVRGFGLGTEAFF. The DNA for the CDR3 is TGTGCCAGCACCGCACCGGTCAGGGGATTTGGCCTGGGCACTGAAGCTTTCTTT.

This clone was observed many times. This sequence joins TRBV6-5 and TRBJ2-7; perhaps TRBD2 as D (5 bases). From germline, CDR1 is MNHEY and CDR2 SVGAGI. V was pared by 6 bases and J by 7 bases, with 16 bases between. CDR3 length: 13 amino acids. CDR3: CASRSRESGEQYF. The CDR3, as DNA: TGTGCCAGCAGGTCCCGTGAATCGGGGGAGCAGTACTTC.

The chain couples TRBV28 to TRBJ1-1; a weak D match, TRBD1 (6 bases). The germline gives CDR1 MDHEN, CDR2 SYDVKM. V was clipped by 6 bases and J by 1 base, with 15 bases between them. The CDR3 sequence is 15 residues long. CDR3 DNA: TGTGCCAGCAGCCCCTTCGGGGGGGCGAACACTGAAGCTTTCTTT. Translating gives CASSPFGGANTEAFF.

This chain uses TRBV7-9 with TRBJ1-5; TRBD1 might be the D (5 bases). Germline V gives CDR1 SEHNR, CDR2 FQNEAQ (reference sequence). V shed 5 bases and J shed 5 bases, with 13 bases lying between them. CDR3 length: 14 residues. The CDR3 is CASSRPGQDQPQHF. CDR3 coding DNA: TGTGCCAGCAGCCGCCCCGGACAAGATCAGCCCCAGCATTTT. Variable domain in full (rest from reference TRBV7-9 and TRBJ1-5): DTGVSQNPRHKITKRGQNVTFRCDPISEHNRLYWYRQTLGQGPEFLTYFQNEAQLEKSRLLSDRFSAERPKGSFSTLEIQRTEQGDSAMYLCASSRPGQDQPQHFGDGTRLSIL.

This clone was recorded once. Other DNA variants within this sample encode the same CDR3. The chain has TRBV7-2 and TRBJ2-7; 10 positions match TRBD1. The trim removed 3 bases at V and 6 bases at J, leaving 2 bases unmatched. The CDR3 extends over 13 amino acids. CDR1 and CDR2 (germline): SGHTA, FQGNSA. CDR3 in DNA: TGTGCCAGCAGCTTTGACAGGGGGCGCGAGCAGTACTTC. This sequence encodes CASSFDRGREQYF.

The count of this clone is one. The V gene is TRBV2, the J gene TRBJ1-1; maybe TRBD1 (6 bases). Germline lookup yields CDR1 SNHLY and CDR2 FYNNEI. The CDR3 is 14 amino acids. Trimming pared 3 bases from V and 5 bases from J, leaving 13 bases between. The chain's CDR3 is CASSDGRGETEAFF. CDR3 sequence (DNA): TGTGCCAGCAGTGATGGCAGGGGAGAGACTGAAGCTTTCTTT.

The V gene is TRBV5-4, the J gene TRBJ2-5; no clear D. The CDR3 is made up of 14 amino acids. The germline gives CDR1 SGHNT, CDR2 YYREEE (reference sequence). Trimming stripped 4 bases from V and 1 base from J, with 11 bases between. This CDR3 reads CASSVNTRQETQYF. The CDR3 DNA reads TGTGCCAGCAGCGTCAACACACGCCAAGAGACCCAGTACTTC.

This clone appeared a few times. V usage is TRBV4-3 and J usage is TRBJ2-1, with a tentative D call TRBD2 (6 bases). The V end was cut by 5 bases, the J end by 9 bases, with 20 bases between. The germline V gene has CDR1 LGHNA and CDR2 YSLEER. The CDR3 is made up of 15 amino acids. The CDR3 reads CASSSRLGDGGEQFF. CDR3 DNA: TGCGCCAGCAGCTCACGACTAGGAGATGGAGGTGAGCAGTTCTTC.

V and J are TRBV29-1 and TRBJ1-2; no firm D call. CDR3 length: 15 amino acids. Germline values: CDR1 SQVTM, CDR2 ANQGSEA. V lost 0 bases to trimming and J lost 0 bases, with 11 bases between them. The CDR3 spells CSVEDLNRSNYGYTF. DNA for the CDR3: TGCAGCGTTGAAGATCTAAACAGATCTAACTATGGCTACACCTTC.

The chain recombines TRBV28 with TRBJ1-4; D unresolved. The CDR3 length is 14 residues. The ends were cut back, 3 bases at V and 2 bases at J, with 7 bases in the middle. Germline CDR1 reads MDHEN; CDR2 reads SYDVKM. CDR3 amino acids: CASSFSATNEKLFF. The CDR3 DNA follows: TGTGCCAGCAGTTTTAGTGCGACTAATGAAAAACTGTTTTTT. The full variable domain, rest sourced from reference TRBV28 and TRBJ1-4, is DVKVTQSSRYLVKRTGEKVFLECVQDMDHENMFWYRQDPGLGLRLIYFSYDVKMKEKGDIPEGYSVSREKKERFSLILESASTNQTSMYLCASSFSATNEKLFFGSGTQLSVL.

This rearrangement joins TRBV6-1 to TRBJ2-6; D unresolved. Germline V CDR1 and CDR2: MNHNS, SASEGT. The CDR3 consists of 15 residues. Trimming left V 3 bases short and J 5 bases short, with 11 bases between. This CDR3 is CASSDSLLRANVLTF. CDR3 in DNA: TGTGCCAGCAGTGATAGTCTCCTAAGGGCCAACGTCCTGACTTTC.

This clone appeared a single time. This chain uses TRBV19 with TRBJ1-6; 7 bases align to TRBD1. The CDR3 totals 16 residues. CDR1 LNHDA and CDR2 SQIVND come from the germline V gene (reference sequence). With 5 bases clipped from V and 9 bases from J, the junction kept 13 bases outside the gene matches. For the CDR3, the DNA is TGTGCCAGTAGTGCCCACAGGGACAGAAGAGGTTCACCCCTCCACTTT. Residues: CASSAHRDRRGSPLHF.

V and J are TRBV10-2 and TRBJ1-1; D call uncertain. Germline CDR1 is WSHSY and CDR2 is SAAADI. The CDR3 extends over 12 amino acids. The V end was cut by 0 bases, the J end by 8 bases, with 7 bases between. CDR3 DNA sequence: TGCGCCAGCAGTGAGTCGGTAGTAGAAGCTTTCTTT. It specifies CASSESVVEAFF.

V gene TRBV4-2 combines with J gene TRBJ1-2, with D maybe TRBD1 (6 bases). CDR3 length: 16 residues. CDR1 is LGHNA and CDR2 is YNFKEQ in the germline V gene. The V end lost 0 bases, the J end lost 2 bases, and 13 bases lay between the germline ends. The CDR3 sequence is CASSQDVGTWNYGYTF. In DNA form, the CDR3 reads TGTGCCAGCAGCCAAGATGTCGGGACATGGAACTATGGCTACACCTTC.

This chain links TRBV6-5 with TRBJ2-7; 9 positions match TRBD1. V dropped 6 bases and J dropped 6; count of bases not matched to a gene: 9. CDR1 MNHEY and CDR2 SVGAGI come from the germline V gene. The CDR3 extends over 14 amino acids. CDR3 amino acids: CASRGPGTGSEQYF. The CDR3 bases are TGTGCCAGCAGGGGTCCCGGGACAGGGTCCGAGCAGTACTTC.

V gene TRBV18 combines with J gene TRBJ1-4; D might be TRBD1 (5 bases). The V and J ends lost 3 bases and 0 bases respectively, with 14 bases between them. Germline-derived CDR1 and CDR2 are KGHSH and LQKENI. This CDR3 region has 17 residues. CDR3 sequence (DNA): TGTGCCAGCTCACCGCGGGGCCCGGGTGCAACTAATGAAAAACTGTTTTTT. It codes for CASSPRGPGATNEKLFF.

This clone was found a few times. The V and J genes are TRBV28 and TRBJ1-5, with a possible D match to TRBD1 (5 bases). The CDR3 spans 17 residues. The germline CDR1 and CDR2 sequences are MDHEN and SYDVKM. Trimming took 2 bases from V and 2 from J, leaving 16 bases between them. The CDR3 here is CASSLRGWSRGNQPQHF. For the CDR3, the DNA is TGTGCCAGCAGTTTAAGGGGTTGGAGCCGGGGCAATCAGCCCCAGCATTTT.

This chain uses TRBV6-5 with TRBJ2-2, with 10 nucleotides matching TRBD2. After removal of 6 bases from V and 8 bases from J, the junction contained 9 bases not matched to a gene. Germline values: CDR1 MNHEY, CDR2 SVGAGI. The CDR3 covers 15 residues. The CDR3, as DNA: TGTGCCAGCAGCCCCGGGACTAGCGTTTTAGGGGAGCTGTTTTTT. This encodes CASSPGTSVLGELFF.

Concerning this clone itself: Other DNA sequences within the sample encode an identical CDR3. The chain joins TRBV7-9 to TRBJ1-2; a weak D match, TRBD1 (5 bases). The CDR3 is 14 amino acids. The germline gives CDR1 SEHNR, CDR2 FQNEAQ (reference sequence). The ends were cut back, 0 bases at V and 2 bases at J, with 7 bases in the middle. CDR3 DNA: TGTGCCAGCAGCTTAGCGGGGCAGAACTATGGCTACACCTTC. As protein: CASSLAGQNYGYTF.

The chain uses TRBV9 and TRBJ1-3, with TRBD1 matching over 7 bases. This CDR3 spans 18 amino acids. Germline V gene data show CDR1 as SGDLS and CDR2 as YYNGEE. J lost 0 bases, V lost 0 bases, and 9 bases had no gene match. The CDR3 DNA reads TGTGCCAGCAGCGTAGCGCAGGGGGGTCCTCTCTCTGGAAACACCATATATTTT. It specifies CASSVAQGGPLSGNTIYF.

This chain uses TRBV23-1 with TRBJ2-1; 11 positions agree with TRBD2. TRBV23-1 is annotated as an ORF whose role is uncertain. This CDR3 has 19 residues. The trim removed 0 bases at V and 1 base at J, leaving 8 bases unmatched. The CDR3 DNA follows: TGCGCCAGCAGTCAATCGGCTAGCGGGGGGCCATTATCCTACAATGAGCAGTTCTTC. Protein product: CASSQSASGGPLSYNEQFF.

CDR3: CASSILQGPGNTIYF. For the CDR3, the DNA is TGTGCCAGCAGCATCCTACAGGGACCTGGAAACACCATATATTTT. This chain uses TRBV11-2 with TRBJ1-3; D perhaps matches TRBD1 (6 bases). Germline V gene data show CDR1 as SGHAT and CDR2 as FQNNGV. The V end lost 5 bases, the J end lost 2 bases, and 13 bases lay between the germline ends. The CDR3 is 15 residues long.

The rearrangement links TRBV27 to TRBJ2-2; the match to TRBD1 covers 12 bases. This CDR3 comprises 15 residues. The J segment lost 4 bases and the V segment lost 6 bases, leaving 3 bases of the junction unmatched. Germline V gene data show CDR1 as MNHEY and CDR2 as SMNVEV (reference sequence). In nucleotides, the CDR3 is TGTGCCAGCAGGGGGACAGGGGGCGTCACCGGGGAGCTGTTTTTT. Amino acids: CASRGTGGVTGELFF.

This chain uses TRBV25-1 with TRBJ1-6, with D uncertain. CDR1 MGHDK and CDR2 SYGVNS come from the germline V gene. The CDR3 loop spans 15 amino acids. V gave up 3 bases and J gave up 7 bases, with 13 bases separating them. The CDR3 loop reads CASSDGKWANSPLHF. The CDR3, as DNA: TGTGCCAGCAGTGATGGAAAGTGGGCGAATTCACCCCTCCACTTT.

This chain joins TRBV9 and TRBJ1-1, with no clear D. From germline, CDR1 is SGDLS and CDR2 YYNGEE. The CDR3 spans 15 residues. Trimming removed 0 bases at V and 1 base at J, with 10 bases between. The CDR3 DNA follows: TGTGCCAGCAGCGTAGTCTCTACAGCGAACACTGAAGCTTTCTTT. It is translated as CASSVVSTANTEAFF.

The chain carries TRBV5-1 and TRBJ2-6; no definite D call. This CDR3 has 15 residues. The V end lost 0 bases, the J end lost 4 bases, and 8 bases lay between the germline ends. Germline CDR1 and CDR2: SGHRS and YFSETQ. The CDR3 nucleotides are TGCGCCAGCAGCTTGGGGCCCAACGGGGCCAACGTCCTGACTTTC. Translation gives CASSLGPNGANVLTF.

The chain combines TRBV3-1 (or the pseudogene TRBV3-2) with TRBJ2-3; 8 bases fit TRBD2. CDR1 and CDR2 (germline): LGHDT, YNNKEL (reference sequence). This CDR3 contains 14 residues. With V trimmed by 4 bases and J by 4 bases, 4 bases remained unmatched. CDR3 protein: CASSPSGSPDTQYF. The CDR3 DNA sequence: TGTGCCAGCAGCCCCAGCGGGAGCCCAGATACGCAGTATTTT.

This clone was counted many times. This chain links TRBV4-1 with TRBJ2-1, with D tentatively TRBD2 (6 bases). Germline assignment: CDR1 MGHRA and CDR2 YSYEKL. The CDR3 totals 17 residues. Between the trimmed V and J ends, which lost 0 bases and 4 bases, there was a span of 16 bases. CDR3 residues: CASSQDRETVLYNEQFF. CDR3 DNA: TGCGCCAGCAGCCAAGATCGGGAGACAGTCTTATACAATGAGCAGTTCTTC.

The V call is TRBV10-2, the J call TRBJ1-5, with a possible D match to TRBD1 (5 bases). The germline gives CDR1 WSHSY, CDR2 SAAADI. V lost 2 bases and J lost 5, with 10 bases in between. The CDR3 runs to 14 residues. CDR3 residues: CASSEAGRDQPQHF. The DNA for the CDR3 is TGCGCCAGCAGTGAGGCAGGGAGGGATCAGCCCCAGCATTTT.

This sequence joins TRBV19 and TRBJ1-6, with 7 positions matching TRBD1. The CDR3 is 15 residues long. CDR1 is LNHDA, CDR2 SQIVND, per germline (reference sequence). Unmatched junction bases numbered 10, after V lost 4 bases and J lost 10 bases. The CDR3 DNA reads as TGTGCCAGTAGTAGTCGGACAGGCCGGTGGTCACCCCTCCACTTT. It encodes CASSSRTGRWSPLHF.